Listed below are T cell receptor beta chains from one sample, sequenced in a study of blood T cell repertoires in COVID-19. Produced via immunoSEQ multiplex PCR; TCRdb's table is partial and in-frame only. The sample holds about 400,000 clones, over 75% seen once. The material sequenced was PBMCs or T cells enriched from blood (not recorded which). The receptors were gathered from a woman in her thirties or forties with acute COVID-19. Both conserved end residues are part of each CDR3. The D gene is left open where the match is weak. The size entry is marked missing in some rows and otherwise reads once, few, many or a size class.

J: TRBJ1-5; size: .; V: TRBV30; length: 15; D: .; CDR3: CAWSIKVRERVPQHF; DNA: TGTGCCTGGAGTATCAAGGTCAGGGAACGGGTGCCCCAGCATTTT
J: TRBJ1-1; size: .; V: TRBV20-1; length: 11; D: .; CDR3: CSARDPTEAFF; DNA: TGCAGTGCTAGAGATCCGACTGAAGCTTTCTTT
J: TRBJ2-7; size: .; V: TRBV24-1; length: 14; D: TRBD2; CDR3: CATSDPGRGNEQYF; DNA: TGTGCCACCAGTGATCCGGGGCGGGGGAATGAGCAGTACTTC
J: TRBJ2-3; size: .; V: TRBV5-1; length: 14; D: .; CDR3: CASKSGSFTDTQYF; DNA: TGCGCCAGTAAGAGCGGGTCTTTCACAGATACGCAGTATTTT
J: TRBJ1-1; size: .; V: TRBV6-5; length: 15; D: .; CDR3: CASSTRGGVNTEAFF; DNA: TGTGCCAGCAGCACGAGGGGGGGCGTGAATACTGAAGCTTTCTTT
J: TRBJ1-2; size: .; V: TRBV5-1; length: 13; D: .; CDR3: CASSLASEGGYTF; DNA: TGCGCCAGCAGCTTGGCCAGTGAGGGAGGCTACACCTTC
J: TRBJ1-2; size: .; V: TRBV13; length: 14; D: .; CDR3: CASSPRPSADGYTF; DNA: TGTGCCAGCAGCCCGCGCCCTTCTGCGGATGGCTACACCTTC
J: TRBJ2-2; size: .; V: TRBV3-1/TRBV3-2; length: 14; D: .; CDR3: CASRPRVNTGELFF; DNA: TGTGCCAGCAGGCCCAGGGTGAACACCGGGGAGCTGTTTTTT
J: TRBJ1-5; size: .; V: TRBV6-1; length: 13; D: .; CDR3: CASSERSNQPQHF; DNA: TGTGCCAGCAGTGAACGTAGCAATCAGCCCCAGCATTTT
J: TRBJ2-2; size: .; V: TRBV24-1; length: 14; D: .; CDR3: CATSLTGGTGELFF; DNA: TGTGCCACCAGCCTCACCGGGGGCACCGGGGAGCTGTTTTTT
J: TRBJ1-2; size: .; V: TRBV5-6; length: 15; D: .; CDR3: CASTPNNGANYGYTF; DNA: TGTGCCAGCACGCCGAATAACGGGGCTAACTATGGCTACACCTTC
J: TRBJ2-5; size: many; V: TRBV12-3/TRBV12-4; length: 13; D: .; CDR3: CASSLVAEETQYF; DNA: TGTGCCAGCAGTTTAGTCGCAGAAGAGACCCAGTACTTC
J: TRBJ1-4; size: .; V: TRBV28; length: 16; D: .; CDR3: CASSDRGDGTNEKLFF; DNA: TGTGCCAGCAGCGATCGGGGGGATGGGACTAATGAAAAACTGTTTTTT
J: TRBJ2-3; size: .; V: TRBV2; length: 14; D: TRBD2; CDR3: CASLGGGVADTQYF; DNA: TGTGCCAGCCTCGGGGGGGGAGTGGCAGATACGCAGTATTTT
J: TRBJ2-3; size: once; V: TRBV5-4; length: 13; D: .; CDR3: CASSGTSSDTQYF; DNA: TGTGCCAGCAGCGGTACTAGCTCAGATACGCAGTATTTT
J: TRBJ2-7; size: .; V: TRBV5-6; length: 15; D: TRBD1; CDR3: CASSPRTGGSYEQYF; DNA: TGTGCCAGCAGCCCACGGACAGGGGGCTCCTACGAGCAGTACTTC
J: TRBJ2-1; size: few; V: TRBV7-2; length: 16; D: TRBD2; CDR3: CASSSTAGASYNEQFF; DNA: TGTGCCAGCAGCTCTACAGCGGGGGCATCCTACAATGAGCAGTTCTTC
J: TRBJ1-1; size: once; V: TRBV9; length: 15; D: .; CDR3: CASSPSAGRWTEAFF; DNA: TGTGCCAGCAGCCCGAGTGCAGGGCGGTGGACTGAAGCTTTCTTT
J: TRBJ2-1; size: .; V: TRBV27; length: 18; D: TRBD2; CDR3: CASSFNKLGLVQYNEQFF; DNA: TGTGCCAGCAGCTTCAACAAGCTGGGACTAGTACAATACAATGAGCAGTTCTTC
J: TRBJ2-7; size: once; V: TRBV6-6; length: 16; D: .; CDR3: CASSYSRVGGTYEQYF; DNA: TGTGCCAGCAGTTACTCAAGGGTCGGAGGGACCTACGAGCAGTACTTC
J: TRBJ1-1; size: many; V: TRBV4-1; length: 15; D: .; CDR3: CASSQRTGSPMEAFF; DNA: TGCGCCAGCAGCCAACGTACAGGGTCCCCCATGGAGGCTTTCTTT
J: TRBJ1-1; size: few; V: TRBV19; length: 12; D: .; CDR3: CASKYPDTEAFF; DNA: TGTGCCAGCAAGTATCCAGACACTGAAGCTTTCTTT
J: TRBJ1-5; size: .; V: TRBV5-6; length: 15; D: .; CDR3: CASSLAGREDQPQHF; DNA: TGTGCCAGCAGCTTGGCCGGGAGGGAGGATCAGCCCCAGCATTTT
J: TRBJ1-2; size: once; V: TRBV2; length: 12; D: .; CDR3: CASKAGGYGYTF; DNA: TGTGCCAGCAAGGCGGGGGGCTATGGCTACACCTTC
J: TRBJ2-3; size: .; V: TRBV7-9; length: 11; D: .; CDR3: CASTLANTQYF; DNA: TGTGCCAGCACTCTGGCAAATACGCAGTATTTT
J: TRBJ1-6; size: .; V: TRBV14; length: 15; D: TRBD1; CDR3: CASSQVGTGGSPLHF; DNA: TGTGCCAGCAGCCAAGTTGGGACAGGTGGATCACCCCTCCACTTT
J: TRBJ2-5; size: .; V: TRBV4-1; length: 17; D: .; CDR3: CASSQDPQGGGQETQYF; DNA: TGCGCCAGCAGCCAAGATCCCCAGGGAGGTGGACAAGAGACCCAGTACTTC
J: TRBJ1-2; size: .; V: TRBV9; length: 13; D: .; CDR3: CASSVAGEGGYTF; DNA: TGTGCCAGCAGCGTAGCAGGGGAGGGAGGCTACACCTTC
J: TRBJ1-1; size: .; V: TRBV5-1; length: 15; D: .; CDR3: CASSPGGGRDTEAFF; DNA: TGCGCCAGCAGCCCTGGGGGGGGCCGGGACACTGAAGCTTTCTTT
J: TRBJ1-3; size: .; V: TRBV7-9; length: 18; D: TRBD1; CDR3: CASSQSDRTGGYGNTIYF; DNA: TGTGCCAGCAGCCAATCCGACCGGACAGGGGGTTACGGAAACACCATATATTTT
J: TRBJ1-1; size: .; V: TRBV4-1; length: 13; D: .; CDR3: CASSTQGNTEAFF; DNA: TGCGCCAGCAGCACACAGGGTAACACTGAAGCTTTCTTT
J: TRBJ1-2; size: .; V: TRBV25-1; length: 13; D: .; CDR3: CASSAPYNYGYTF; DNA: TGTGCCAGCAGTGCCCCCTATAACTATGGCTACACCTTC
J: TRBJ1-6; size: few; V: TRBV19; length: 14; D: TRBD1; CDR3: CASSRTGGSSPLHF; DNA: TGTGCCAGTAGTCGGACAGGGGGTTCCTCACCCCTCCACTTT
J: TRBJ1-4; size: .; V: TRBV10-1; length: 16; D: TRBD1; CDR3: CATPRDRGHRDEKLFF; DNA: TGCGCCACCCCTCGGGACAGGGGGCATCGGGATGAAAAACTGTTTTTT
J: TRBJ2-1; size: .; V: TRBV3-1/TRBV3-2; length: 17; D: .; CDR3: CASSQYNTHSSYNEQFF; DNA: TGTGCCAGCAGCCAATACAACACACACAGCTCCTACAATGAGCAGTTCTTC
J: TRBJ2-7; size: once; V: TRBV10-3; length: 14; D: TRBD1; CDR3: CAIRGTGASYEQYF; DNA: TGTGCCATCAGGGGGACAGGGGCCTCCTACGAGCAGTACTTC
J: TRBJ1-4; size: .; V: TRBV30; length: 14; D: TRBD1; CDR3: CARRTGRFNEKLFF; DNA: TGTGCCCGAAGGACAGGCCGCTTTAATGAAAAACTGTTTTTT
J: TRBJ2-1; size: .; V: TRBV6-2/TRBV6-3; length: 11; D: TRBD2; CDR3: CASSYIGTIFF; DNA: TGTGCCAGCAGTTATATTGGGACTATTTTCTTC
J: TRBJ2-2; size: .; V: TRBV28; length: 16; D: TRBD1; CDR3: CASSSFRGRYTGELFF; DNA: TGTGCCAGCAGTTCATTCAGGGGGCGGTACACCGGGGAGCTGTTTTTT
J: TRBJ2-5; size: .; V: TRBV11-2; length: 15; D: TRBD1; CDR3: CASSLGGTGQETQYF; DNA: TGTGCCAGCAGCTTAGGGGGGACAGGCCAAGAGACCCAGTACTTC
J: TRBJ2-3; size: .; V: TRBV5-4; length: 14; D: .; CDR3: CASSVQGGGDTQYF; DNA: TGTGCCAGCAGCGTACAAGGGGGTGGAGATACGCAGTATTTT
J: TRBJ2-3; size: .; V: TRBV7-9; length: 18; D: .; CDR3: CASSLGEDRLPLTDTQYF; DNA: TGTGCCAGCAGTCTAGGAGAGGACAGACTTCCCCTCACAGATACGCAGTATTTT
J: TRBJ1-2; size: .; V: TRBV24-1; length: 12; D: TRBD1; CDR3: CATGQGSGGYTF; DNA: TGTGCCACCGGACAGGGATCGGGCGGCTACACCTTC
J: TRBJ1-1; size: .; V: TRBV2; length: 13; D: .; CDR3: CASSADLNTEAFF; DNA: TGTGCCAGCAGTGCGGACTTGAACACTGAAGCTTTCTTT